This TCR beta chain was documented in a study of cytomegalovirus exposure and HLA in healthy donors. Study-wide results and caveats: Many donors carried some public TCRs, although rarity characterized most TCR sequences.

The germline V gene has CDR1 MNHNS and CDR2 SASEGT. V was pared by 8 bases and J by 8 bases, with 19 bases between. The CDR3 contains 14 residues. Produced via immunoSEQ multiplex PCR; TCRdb's table is partial and in-frame only. The sample yields roughly 130,000 clones, roughly 90% seen once. About this clone: Its antigen is still unknown.

The V call is TRBV6-1, the J call TRBJ1-3; D is perhaps TRBD1 (6 bases). The sequencing sample was made of PBMCs. This clonotype originated in a man younger than 35 in good health and CMV-seronegative. The CDR3 protein is CASGGAYRTDTIYF. The CDR3, as DNA: TGTGCCAGCGGTGGAGCTTACAGGACAGACACCATATATTTT.